The entry that follows covers one T cell receptor beta chain sequence. No antigen is known for it. An end of the junction differs from the germline gene, which may be a read error. The CDR3 covers 14 residues, taking in both the cysteine and the phenylalanine. This entry keeps only the CDR3 DNA: 42 bases, framed from base 1. CDR1 is given as MGHRA and CDR2 as YSYEKL, both from the germline V gene. The CDR3 regions of human TCRbeta chains were subjected to immunosequencing. In the original analysis: TCRs in the repertoires were matched against a reference library of SARS-CoV-2-specific TCRs that had been generated with the MIRA antigen-specificity platform. Breadth was defined as the fraction of unique TCRs that were SARS-CoV-2-associated. Depth was defined as the fraction of total T cells that were SARS-CoV-2-associated. Using the MIRA data, each spike-specific TCR was mapped to the spike region that the TCR reacts to and placed in a CD4 or CD8 class. Log10-transformed breadth and depth values were compared by one-way ANOVA with Sidak's multiple comparisons tests. TCRdb obtained this table from immuneACCESS and retained in-frame rearrangements with V and J assigned. These tables miss some clones; where compared with another copy, unresolved V genes account for less than half of the shortfall, and the remainder is unexplained. V, J and clone size derive from that table, while D and trimming were established from the DNA sequence. The sample contains fewer than 95,000 clones, around nine tenths of them found a single time. Just over 5.5% of the sample is taken by the ten largest.

In light of the paper, this sample's time point label describes: about 28 days (+/-7) after the second vaccine dose. AZD1222 recipients given second doses at about 4 weeks or at about 12 weeks were pooled, since spike-specific TCR depth and breadth were not found to differ between the two schedules. Vaccinee samples came from UK trials COV001 and COV002, including a single-blind randomized controlled phase 2/3 trial of AZD1222 (ChAdOx1 nCoV-19) in healthy adults. For TCRbeta chain sequencing, PBMC samples from trial participants were taken at day 0 and at day 28 after the second dose. The sample belongs to a study of T cell responses to AZD1222 COVID-19 vaccine (dated by TCRdb to the early 2020s). About the study as a whole: A total of 230 to 250 trial participants underwent TCR sequencing, of whom 200 to 220 had received two doses of AZD1222 and roughly 26 had received two doses of the MenACWY control vaccine. Trial participants were enrolled into age subgroups of 18-55, 56-69 and 70-plus years, which contained around 140, 26 and 57 TCR-sequenced participants, respectively.

Results the study describes overall, beyond this receptor: The whole spike protein was spanned by vaccine-associated CD4 TCRs, and dominant responses were seen in regions 160-218 and 743-854. Because no samples from the day 14 peak response were available, repertoires could be characterized only after the peak T cell response. Participants were mostly white British and included more females than males, and it was suggested by the authors that clonal diversity may have been underestimated. Conclusions about previously exposed vaccinees were limited because only six AZD1222 recipients were SARS-CoV-2 seropositive at baseline. The 56-69-year group was small, and its depth increase did not reach significance, likely because of low power. After two AZD1222 doses, both the breadth and the depth of spike-specific TCRs were significantly higher than at day 0 and than in MenACWY recipients. Reportedly, close to half of the unique spike-specific TCRs recognized epitopes lying outside the regions that are mutated in the B.1.351 and B.1.1.7 variants.

This clonotype originated in an adult who received the AZD1222 COVID-19 vaccine. The V and J segments used are TRBV4-1 and TRBJ1-1; perhaps TRBD1 is the D gene, with 5 bases matching. This sample comprised peripheral blood, obtained 28 days after the second AZD1222 dose. The CDR3 region: CASRGATQNAEAFF. The nucleotide sequence reads TGCGCCAGCAGAGGGGCCACACAGAACGCTGAAGCTTTCTTT.